The 17 T cell receptor beta chains listed next were all sequenced from one sample in a study of T-cell memory formation after mild COVID-19. TCRdb passed the 5' RACE reads through MiXCR, listing each CDR3 protein once. The table has 150,000 to 200,000 distinct CDR3 sequences, 13% to 15% seen once. Sequenced material: PBMCs or a T cell subset sorted from them (not recorded which). The source of these receptors is an adult woman who had mild COVID-19 (a few samples of this study predate the infection). Cell type and time point are not known.

The CDR3 DNA sequence: TGTGCCACCAGCAGAGAACGACCTGGGAACACTGAAGCTTTCTTT. Amino acid sequence: CATSRERPGNTEAFF. The chain has TRBV15 and TRBJ1-1; D uncertain. The CDR3 covers 15 residues. V was pared by 0 bases and J by 1 base, with 9 bases between. CDR1 LNHNV and CDR2 YYDKDF come from the germline V gene (reference sequence).

This rearrangement joins TRBV12-3 or TRBV12-4 to TRBJ1-4, with D maybe TRBD1 (5 bases). This CDR3 region has 15 residues. V shed 2 bases and J shed 6 bases, with 13 bases lying between them. CDR3 residues: CASSLRQGWDEKLFF. CDR3 nucleotides: TGTGCCAGCAGTTTACGGCAGGGTTGGGATGAAAAACTGTTTTTT.

J is TRBJ2-3 and V is TRBV18; 14 bases fit TRBD2. The junction had 2 bases not matched to a gene; V was cut back by 3 bases and J by 3 bases. This CDR3 is 16 amino acids long. Germline assignment: CDR1 KGHSH and CDR2 LQKENI. CDR3 loop: CASSPGLAGETDTQYF. Written as DNA, the CDR3 is TGTGCCAGCTCACCGGGACTAGCGGGAGAGACAGATACGCAGTATTTT.

This clonotype was seen more than once but under ten times. The rearrangement uses TRBV7-3 and TRBJ2-5; D perhaps matches TRBD1 (5 bases). The CDR3 length is 12 residues. With 3 bases removed from V and 9 bases from J, the gap between germline ends came to 11 bases. In germline, CDR1 is SGHTA, CDR2 FQGTGA. The CDR3 is CASSFSGKPQYF. The CDR3 nucleotides are TGTGCCAGCAGCTTCTCAGGGAAGCCCCAGTACTTC.

V and J are TRBV7-9 and TRBJ2-3; TRBD2 aligns across 7 bases. The CDR3 contains 18 residues. CDR1 is SEHNR and CDR2 is FQNEAQ in the germline V gene (reference sequence). Trimming took 4 bases from V and 2 from J; bases not matched to a gene: 15. The CDR3 sequence is CASSCGTTLCGPTDTQYF. CDR3 nucleotide sequence: TGTGCCAGCAGCTGCGGGACTACCCTATGTGGGCCCACAGATACGCAGTATTTT.

This clonotype was counted between two and nine times. The rearrangement links TRBV11-2 to TRBJ2-2; D not resolved. CDR1 is SGHAT, CDR2 FQNNGV, per germline. The CDR3 sequence is 15 residues long. V lost 2 bases to trimming and J lost 0 bases, with 7 bases between them. The chain's CDR3 is CASSLRLTNTGELFF. The CDR3 DNA sequence: TGTGCCAGCAGCTTACGGCTCACGAACACCGGGGAGCTGTTTTTT.

This clonotype was detected only a few times. This chain uses TRBV13 with TRBJ2-1; 10 bases align to TRBD2. Germline lookup yields CDR1 PRHDT and CDR2 FYEKMQ (reference sequence). V was pared by 5 bases and J by 3 bases, with 10 bases of the junction left unmatched. The CDR3 is made up of 17 amino acids. The CDR3 is CASSGRPGTSDYNEQFF. The CDR3 nucleotides read TGTGCCAGCAGCGGACGTCCCGGGACTAGCGACTACAATGAGCAGTTCTTC.

This chain connects TRBV7-2 to TRBJ2-7; 13 bases are shared with TRBD2. V was pared by 5 bases and J by 1 base, with 8 bases of the junction left unmatched. The germline V gene encodes CDR1 SGHTA and CDR2 FQGNSA. CDR3 size: 17 residues. The CDR3 sequence is CASSLLLAGGMSYEQYF. The CDR3 coding sequence is TGTGCCAGCAGCCTTTTACTAGCGGGGGGGATGTCCTACGAGCAGTACTTC.

This clonotype is deemed medium-sized (0.01 to 0.1%). V usage is TRBV7-9 and J usage is TRBJ2-7, with 7 bases aligning to TRBD2. CDR3 size: 14 residues. Germline V lookup: CDR1 SEHNR, CDR2 FQNEAQ (reference sequence). J lost 4 bases, V lost 1 base, and 4 bases had no gene match. The CDR3 sequence: CASSLEGGSYEQYF. DNA for the CDR3: TGTGCCAGCAGCTTAGAGGGCGGGAGTTACGAGCAGTACTTC.

The chain carries TRBV2 and TRBJ2-3; the D is unclear. Trimming left V 8 bases short and J 6 bases short, with 12 bases between. The CDR3 totals 12 residues. Looked up from germline, CDR1 is SNHLY and CDR2 is FYNNEI. The DNA of the CDR3 is TGTGCCAGCGATATTTCAGAGGATACGCAGTATTTT. This sequence encodes CASDISEDTQYF.

The chain uses TRBV5-8 and TRBJ2-3, with TRBD2 matching 11 bases. The germline V gene has CDR1 SGHTS and CDR2 YDEGEE. The junction had 15 bases not matched to a gene; V was cut back by 4 bases and J by 2 bases. The CDR3 length is 19 residues. The CDR3 loop reads CASSPGPIAGGRYTDTQYF. In nucleotides, the CDR3 is TGTGCCAGCAGCCCCGGACCAATAGCGGGGGGGCGGTACACAGATACGCAGTATTTT.

V is TRBV4-3 and J is TRBJ2-1; tentative D call: TRBD1 (5 bases). V shed 0 bases and J shed 9 bases, with 15 bases lying between them. The CDR3 loop spans 15 amino acids. Germline lookup yields CDR1 LGHNA and CDR2 YSLEER. The CDR3 reads CASSQDSGSQGEQFF. CDR3 in DNA: TGCGCCAGCAGCCAAGATTCGGGCTCTCAGGGTGAGCAGTTCTTC.

This clonotype was counted a few times. This chain uses TRBV4-1 with TRBJ2-1; TRBD2 might be the D (6 bases). Germline V gene sequence: CDR1 MGHRA, CDR2 YSYEKL. V was cut by 0 bases and J by 0 bases, with 12 bases left in between. The CDR3 is 17 amino acids. This chain's CDR3 is CASSQEGGVSSYNEQFF. The CDR3 region has the DNA TGCGCCAGCAGCCAAGAAGGAGGGGTCAGCTCCTACAATGAGCAGTTCTTC.

This clonotype has a handful of counts. This chain joins TRBV4-3 and TRBJ1-6; D remains unclear. V shed 2 bases and J shed 0 bases, with 11 bases lying between them. The length of the CDR3 is 17 residues. CDR1 and CDR2 (germline): LGHNA, YSLEER. The chain's CDR3 is CASSQLSRSSYNSPLHF. The CDR3 DNA follows: TGCGCCAGCAGCCAACTCTCCAGGAGCTCCTATAATTCACCCCTCCACTTT.

The chain combines TRBV24-1 with TRBJ2-1; 9 positions agree with TRBD1. The CDR3 sequence is 19 residues long. Germline trimming cut 1 base from V and 6 bases from J; bases unmatched to any gene: 15. Germline values: CDR1 KGHDR, CDR2 SFDVKD. CDR3 region: CATSDFTGGKGDQANEQFF. The CDR3 DNA follows: TGTGCCACCAGTGATTTTACAGGGGGCAAAGGGGACCAAGCCAATGAGCAGTTCTTC.

In this sample, this clonotype turned up a few times. The CDR3 sequence is CASSQGPVFNYGYTF. Written as DNA, the CDR3 is TGTGCCAGCAGCCAAGGGCCTGTCTTTAACTATGGCTACACCTTC. The chain has TRBV6-5 and TRBJ1-2; the D is unclear. The germline gives CDR1 MNHEY, CDR2 SVGAGI. The V and J ends lost 6 bases and 1 base respectively, with 15 bases between them. CDR3 length equals 15 residues.

This clonotype has just a few counts. This sequence joins TRBV5-8 and TRBJ1-2; TRBD1 agrees at 8 bases. The CDR3 length is 17 residues. Per germline, CDR1 SGHTS and CDR2 YDEGEE. Trimming cost V 0 bases and J 2 bases; bases outside gene matches: 9. The DNA for the CDR3 is TGTGCCAGCAGCTTGGCCCAGGGGGCGCGGGTAAACTATGGCTACACCTTC. It specifies CASSLAQGARVNYGYTF.